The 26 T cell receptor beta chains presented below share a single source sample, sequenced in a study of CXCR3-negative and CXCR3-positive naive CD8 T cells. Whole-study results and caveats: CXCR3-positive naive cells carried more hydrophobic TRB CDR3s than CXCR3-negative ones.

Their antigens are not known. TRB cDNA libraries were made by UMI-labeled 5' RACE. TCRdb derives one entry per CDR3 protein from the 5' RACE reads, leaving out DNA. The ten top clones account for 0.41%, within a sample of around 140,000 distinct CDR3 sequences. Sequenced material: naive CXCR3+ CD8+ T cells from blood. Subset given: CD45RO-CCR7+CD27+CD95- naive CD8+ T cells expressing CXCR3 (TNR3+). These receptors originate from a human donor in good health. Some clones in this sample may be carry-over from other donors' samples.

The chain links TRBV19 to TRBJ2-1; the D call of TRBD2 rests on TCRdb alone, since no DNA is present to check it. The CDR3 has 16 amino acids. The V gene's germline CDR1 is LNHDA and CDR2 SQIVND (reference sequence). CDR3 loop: CASSHLAGELYNEQFF.

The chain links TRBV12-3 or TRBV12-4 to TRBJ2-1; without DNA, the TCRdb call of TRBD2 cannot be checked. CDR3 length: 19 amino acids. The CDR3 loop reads CASNTPGTSGISSYNEQFF.

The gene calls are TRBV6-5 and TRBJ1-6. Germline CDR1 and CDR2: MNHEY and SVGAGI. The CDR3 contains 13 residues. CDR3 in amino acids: CASSYGYNSPLHF.

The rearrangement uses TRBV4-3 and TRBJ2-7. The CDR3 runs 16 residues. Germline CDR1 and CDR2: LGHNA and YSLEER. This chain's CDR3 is CASSQASSESSYEQYF.

CDR3 in amino acids: CAISEVRGLNTEAFF. The chain links TRBV10-3 to TRBJ1-1. Per germline, CDR1 ENHRY and CDR2 SYGVKD. The CDR3 is made up of 15 amino acids.

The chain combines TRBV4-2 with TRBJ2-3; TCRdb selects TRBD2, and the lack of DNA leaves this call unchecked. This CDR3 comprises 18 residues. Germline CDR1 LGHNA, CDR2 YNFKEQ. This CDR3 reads CASSSLAGGFLYTDTQYF.

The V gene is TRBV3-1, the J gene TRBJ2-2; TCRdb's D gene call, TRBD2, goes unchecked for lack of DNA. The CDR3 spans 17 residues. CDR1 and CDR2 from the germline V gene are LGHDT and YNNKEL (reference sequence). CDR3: CASSSHSGTTDTGELFF.

CDR3 sequence reads: CASSKDPGGYETQYF. The rearrangement uses TRBV7-4 and TRBJ2-5; TCRdb selects TRBD1, and the lack of DNA leaves this call unchecked. This CDR3 region has 15 residues. The germline V gene encodes CDR1 SGHVT and CDR2 SQSDAQ.

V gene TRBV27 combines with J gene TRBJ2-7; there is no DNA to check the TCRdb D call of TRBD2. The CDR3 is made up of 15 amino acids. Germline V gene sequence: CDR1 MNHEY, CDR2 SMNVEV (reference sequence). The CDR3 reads CASSPIAGGGVEQYF.

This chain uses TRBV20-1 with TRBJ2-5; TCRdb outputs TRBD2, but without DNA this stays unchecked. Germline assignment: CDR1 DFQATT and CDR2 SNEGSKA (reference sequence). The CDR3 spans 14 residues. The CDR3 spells CSAYRTSGFETQYF.

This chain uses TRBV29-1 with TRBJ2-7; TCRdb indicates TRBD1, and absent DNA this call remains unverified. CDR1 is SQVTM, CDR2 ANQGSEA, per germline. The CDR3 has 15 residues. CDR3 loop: CSVVPRGQDSYEQYF.

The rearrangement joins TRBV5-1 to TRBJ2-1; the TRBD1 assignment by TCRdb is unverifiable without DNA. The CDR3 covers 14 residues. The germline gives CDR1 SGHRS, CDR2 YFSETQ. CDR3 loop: CASSSGQGIAEQFF.

This CDR3 reads CASSLKPRPSGGSNTQYF. The rearrangement joins TRBV7-3 to TRBJ2-3; TCRdb returns TRBD2, unconfirmable since there is no DNA. Per germline, CDR1 SGHTA and CDR2 FQGTGA. This CDR3 contains 18 residues.

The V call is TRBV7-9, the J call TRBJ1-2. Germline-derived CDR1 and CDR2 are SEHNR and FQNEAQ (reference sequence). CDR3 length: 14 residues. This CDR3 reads CASSLVSAGNGYTF.

This CDR3 is CASSSAGGFYEQYF. The chain joins TRBV7-9 to TRBJ2-7; TCRdb lists TRBD1, though no DNA is available to test this call. This CDR3 comprises 14 residues. CDR1 and CDR2 from the germline V gene are SEHNR and FQNEAQ (reference sequence). Looking up the rest from reference TRBV7-9 and TRBJ2-7 gives the full variable domain: DTGVSQNPRHKITKRGQNVTFRCDPISEHNRLYWYRQTLGQGPEFLTYFQNEAQLEKSRLLSDRFSAERPKGSFSTLEIQRTEQGDSAMYLCASSSAGGFYEQYFGPGTRLTVT.

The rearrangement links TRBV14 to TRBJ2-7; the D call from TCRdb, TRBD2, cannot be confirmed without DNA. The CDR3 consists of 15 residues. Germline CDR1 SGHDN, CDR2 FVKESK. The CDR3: CASSHRAGPGYEQYF. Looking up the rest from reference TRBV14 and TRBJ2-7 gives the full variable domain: EAGVTQFPSHSVIEKGQTVTLRCDPISGHDNLYWYRRVMGKEIKFLLHFVKESKQDESGMPNNRFLAERTGGTYSTLKVQPAELEDSGVYFCASSHRAGPGYEQYFGPGTRLTVT.

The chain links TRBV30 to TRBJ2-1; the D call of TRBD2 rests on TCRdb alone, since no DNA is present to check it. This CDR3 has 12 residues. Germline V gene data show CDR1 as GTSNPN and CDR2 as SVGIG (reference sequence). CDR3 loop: CAGWALPNEQFF.

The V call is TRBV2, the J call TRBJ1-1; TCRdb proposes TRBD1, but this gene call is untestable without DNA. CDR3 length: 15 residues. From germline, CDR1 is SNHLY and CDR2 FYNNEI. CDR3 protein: CASSYTGGQNTEAFF.

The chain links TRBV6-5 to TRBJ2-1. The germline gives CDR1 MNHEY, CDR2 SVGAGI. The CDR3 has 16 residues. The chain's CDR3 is CASSRAWVGEYNEQFF.

The chain's CDR3 is CSLMTANTGELFF. The genes are TRBV29-1 and TRBJ2-2. The CDR3 totals 13 residues. In germline, CDR1 is SQVTM, CDR2 ANQGSEA.

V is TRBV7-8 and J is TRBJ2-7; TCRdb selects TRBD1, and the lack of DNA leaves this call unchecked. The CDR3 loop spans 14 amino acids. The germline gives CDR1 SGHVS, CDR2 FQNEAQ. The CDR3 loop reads CASSFSGGSYEQYF.

CDR3 in amino acids: CATGRRTNTGELFF. V gene TRBV6-2 or TRBV6-3 combines with J gene TRBJ2-2. The CDR3 totals 14 residues. Germline lookup yields CDR1 MNHEY and CDR2 SVGEGT.

The CDR3 region is CSVPKQSYNEQFF. This rearrangement joins TRBV29-1 to TRBJ2-1. This CDR3 is 13 amino acids long. CDR1 and CDR2 (germline): SQVTM, ANQGSEA.

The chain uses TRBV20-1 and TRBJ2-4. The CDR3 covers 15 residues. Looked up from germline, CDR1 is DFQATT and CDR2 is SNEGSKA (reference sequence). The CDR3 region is CSARDLMVAKNIQYF.

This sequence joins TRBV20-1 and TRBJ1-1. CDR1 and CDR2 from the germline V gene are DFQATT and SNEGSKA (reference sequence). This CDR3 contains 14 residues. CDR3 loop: CSARDGDSNTEAFF.

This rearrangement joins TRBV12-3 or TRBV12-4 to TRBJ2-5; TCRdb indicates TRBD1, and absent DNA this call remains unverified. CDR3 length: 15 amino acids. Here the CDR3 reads CASSPWDSRGETQYF.